A selection of T cell receptor beta chains follows, all from one sample in a study of T cell responses to AZD1222 COVID-19 vaccine. Method: immunoSEQ multiplex PCR; TCRdb's copy keeps in-frame clones and lacks some. Of 89,000 or so clones detected, around 90% appear once; the ten largest clones hold around 15%. The sequences come from peripheral blood, collected on day 0 of AZD1222 vaccination. The receptors shown here come from an adult in good health. Each CDR3 is given with its conserved first and last residue. A D gene is named only where the DNA matches it firmly. Some rows have no size entry. The others give once, few or many, or a class for an expanded clone.

d_call j_call v_call clone_size cdr3_nt cdr3_aa
. TRBJ2-3 TRBV27 . TGTGCCAGCAGTTTATCCCCTCTGTCAACAGATACGCAGTATTTT CASSLSPLSTDTQYF
TRBD2 TRBJ2-3 TRBV24-1 . TGTGCCACCAGTACCGGGGGGAGCACAGATACGCAGTATTTT CATSTGGSTDTQYF
TRBD1 TRBJ2-5 TRBV5-1 few TGCGCCAGCAGCGTAAGTACAGGGGCCTACCAAGAGACCCAGTACTTC CASSVSTGAYQETQYF
. TRBJ1-4 TRBV6-5 . TGTGCCAGCAGGGGAACAGGGAATGAAAAACTGTTTTTT CASRGTGNEKLFF
. TRBJ1-2 TRBV3-1/TRBV3-2 . TGTGCCAGCAGCCAACAGGTCAACTATGGCTACACCTTC CASSQQVNYGYTF
. TRBJ1-2 TRBV21-1 . TGTGCCAGCAGCAAACACAGTACCCTTGGCTACACCTTC CASSKHSTLGYTF
. TRBJ1-5 TRBV6-2/TRBV6-3 . TGTGCCAGCAGTTACGCCTACCGGGACACCTCACCATATAGCAATCAGCCCCAGCATTTT CASSYAYRDTSPYSNQPQHF
. TRBJ2-4 TRBV28 . TGTGCCAGCAGGGGCTGGGGGAACGGGAGAGAGTACATTCAGTACTTC CASRGWGNGREYIQYF
TRBD2 TRBJ2-1 TRBV7-9 . TGTGCCAGCAGCTTAACTAATAGACTAGCGGGAAACAATGAGCAGTTCTTC CASSLTNRLAGNNEQFF
TRBD2 TRBJ2-1 TRBV15 once TGTGCCACCAGCATTAGCGGGAGAGGGGGTGAGCAGTTCTTC CATSISGRGGEQFF
. TRBJ1-2 TRBV3-1/TRBV3-2 . TGTGCCAGCAGCCGTTCACGGCAGGGTGGTGGCTACACCTTC CASSRSRQGGGYTF
TRBD1 TRBJ1-4 TRBV19 . TGTGCCAGTAGTATTTTCATCGGACAGGGGGGAGAAAAACTGTTTTTT CASSIFIGQGGEKLFF
. TRBJ1-2 TRBV28 . TGTGCCAGCAACTACTGGGGTAACTATGGCTACACCTTC CASNYWGNYGYTF
TRBD1 TRBJ1-1 TRBV3-1/TRBV3-2 . TGTGCCAGCAGCCAGGACAGGAGGGACACTGAAGCTTTCTTT CASSQDRRDTEAFF
. TRBJ1-5 TRBV10-3 . TGTGCCATCAGTGAGGAGGGGGTGGATAGCAATCAGCCCCAGCATTTT CAISEEGVDSNQPQHF
. TRBJ2-7 TRBV6-1 . TGTGCCAGCAGTGATCGGGGCGTCCCTTCCTACGAGCAGTACTTC CASSDRGVPSYEQYF
TRBD1 TRBJ2-1 TRBV27 . TGTGCCAGCAGTCCTAGGGGACAGGCCTGGGCCTACAATGAGCAGTTCTTC CASSPRGQAWAYNEQFF
. TRBJ1-5 TRBV4-2 . TGTGCCAGCAGCCAAGAGGGGGCAGTTGGAGGACAGCCCCAGCATTTT CASSQEGAVGGQPQHF
. TRBJ1-5 TRBV5-1 . TGCGCCAGCAGCTCCGGGGAGGGCAATCAGCCCCAGCATTTT CASSSGEGNQPQHF
. TRBJ2-7 TRBV6-2/TRBV6-3 . TGTGCCAGCAGCCCACCCCAAGGCGCCGGTAGGCTGTACTTC CASSPPQGAGRLYF
TRBD1 TRBJ1-5 TRBV7-9 . TGTGCCAGCAGCCCGGACAGGGTGGCTCAGCCCCAGCATTTT CASSPDRVAQPQHF
. TRBJ1-5 TRBV2 . TGTGCCAGCAGTGGGTCCGGGAATCAGCCCCAGCATTTT CASSGSGNQPQHF
TRBD1 TRBJ2-7 TRBV6-5 . TGTGCCAGCAGTTACGCAACAGGGGTGGGGGAGCAGTACTTC CASSYATGVGEQYF
TRBD1 TRBJ2-1 TRBV27 . TGTGCCAGCAGTCACTACCGACGACAGGGAAGCTCCTACAATGAGCAGTTCTTC CASSHYRRQGSSYNEQFF
TRBD2 TRBJ2-3 TRBV9 . TGTGCCAGCAGCGTAGGTGCAGCGGGAGGGACAGATACGCAGTATTTT CASSVGAAGGTDTQYF
TRBD2 TRBJ2-1 TRBV7-6 . TGTGCCAGCAGCTTAGCTCTAGCGGGAGTTCGGAATGAGCAGTTCTTC CASSLALAGVRNEQFF
. TRBJ2-4 TRBV20-1 . TGCAGTGCTAGTCAGGGGAAGGGGAAAGTTCAGTACTTC CSASQGKGKVQYF
. TRBJ1-6 TRBV18 few TGTGCCAGCTCACCAGCAGGGGAGGGCCTCAGCTCCTATAATTCACCCCTCCACTTT CASSPAGEGLSSYNSPLHF
. TRBJ1-3 TRBV28 few TGTGCCAGCAGTTTCTCCGGGGGCCCAGGAAACACCATATATTTT CASSFSGGPGNTIYF
. TRBJ2-7 TRBV18 . TGTGCCAGCTCACCATCTGGCTCCTACGAGCAGTACTTC CASSPSGSYEQYF
TRBD1 TRBJ1-5 TRBV7-2 . TGTGCCAGCGACCTCAGGGGGCAACAGCCCCAGCATTTT CASDLRGQQPQHF
. TRBJ1-1 TRBV6-4 few TGTGCCAGCAGCCCCCGGGAGAACACTGAAGCTTTCTTT CASSPRENTEAFF
. TRBJ2-3 TRBV7-7 few TGTGCTAGCAGCCGTGGGCCTAGCGGCACAGATACGCAGTATTTT CASSRGPSGTDTQYF
. TRBJ2-2 TRBV5-4 . TGTGCCAGCAGCCCCAGTTCCGGTGGGACCGGGGAGCTGTTTTTT CASSPSSGGTGELFF
TRBD2 TRBJ2-3 TRBV3-1/TRBV3-2 . TGTGCCAGCAGCCAAGGGGCCAGACTAGCGGTTAGCACAGATACGCAGTATTTT CASSQGARLAVSTDTQYF
. TRBJ1-5 TRBV7-8 . TGTGCCAGCAGCTTAAAGGGAAGTGTTGAGCCCCAGCATTTT CASSLKGSVEPQHF
TRBD1 TRBJ1-1 TRBV12-5 . TGTGCTAGTGGTCTGCGAGGGGGCGAAGAAGCTTTCTTT CASGLRGGEEAFF
. TRBJ2-1 TRBV11-2 . TGTGCCAGCAGCTTAGATAGGGCACGCGAGCAGTTCTTC CASSLDRAREQFF
. TRBJ2-1 TRBV7-7 . TGTGCTAGCAGCCAGGGCCTAACGGGCGAGCAGTTCTTC CASSQGLTGEQFF
. TRBJ1-2 TRBV6-1 . TGTGCCAGCAGTGAGCTGGGGGCAGGTGGCTATGGCTACACCTTC CASSELGAGGYGYTF
. TRBJ2-6 TRBV7-2 . TGTGCCAGCAGCTTAGTAGCTGGGGCCAACGTCCTGACTTTC CASSLVAGANVLTF
. TRBJ1-2 TRBV24-1 . TGTGCCACCAGTGATCCCGGGAGAAACTATGGCTACACCTTC CATSDPGRNYGYTF
TRBD1 TRBJ1-2 TRBV13 . TGTGCCAGCAGCTACGACAGGGGACACCCGGAGGGCTACACCTTC CASSYDRGHPEGYTF
TRBD1 TRBJ1-1 TRBV6-1 once TGTGCCAGCAGTGAACCTAGCAGGGGGCGTATCACTGAAGCTTTCTTT CASSEPSRGRITEAFF
. TRBJ2-1 TRBV27 . TGTGCCAGCAGTTCCTACCGGGGTAGTGAGCAGTTCTTC CASSSYRGSEQFF
TRBD1 TRBJ1-2 TRBV12-3/TRBV12-4 . TGTGCCAGCAGTTTACAACAGGGGGGTGGCTACACCTTC CASSLQQGGGYTF
. TRBJ2-6 TRBV19 few TGTGCCAGTAGTATTAGAACAGAGGGCAACGTCCTGACTTTC CASSIRTEGNVLTF
. TRBJ1-4 TRBV19 . TGTGCCAGTAGTATGGGTGGAGAGGGAGAAAAACTGTTTTTT CASSMGGEGEKLFF
TRBD1 TRBJ2-7 TRBV5-1 . TGCGCCAGCAGCCTGATGACAGGGAGCTCCTACGAGCAGTACTTC CASSLMTGSSYEQYF
. TRBJ1-6 TRBV7-9 . TGTGCCAGCAGCTTGTCTCCGTCCTCACCCCTCCACTTT CASSLSPSSPLHF
. TRBJ1-2 TRBV6-5 few TGTGCCAGCTGTACGGGGGCCGGCTATGGCTACACCTTC CASCTGAGYGYTF
. TRBJ1-1 TRBV2 . TGTGCCAGCAGTGAGGCACCTTGGGTAACTGAAGCTTTCTTT CASSEAPWVTEAFF
TRBD1 TRBJ1-5 TRBV27 . TGTGCCAGCAGCCTTACCGCCGAGTCGAACAGGGGGCATCAGCCCCAGCATTTT CASSLTAESNRGHQPQHF
. TRBJ1-3 TRBV19 . TGTGCCAGTTGGGGACCCATGGCTGGAAACACCATATATTTT CASWGPMAGNTIYF
. TRBJ1-3 TRBV7-8 once TGTGCCAGCAGCCCAGGACAGAGCCGAAACACCATATATTTT CASSPGQSRNTIYF
. TRBJ1-2 TRBV7-9 . TGTGCCAGCAATGATGTCACTAACTATGGCTACACCTTC CASNDVTNYGYTF